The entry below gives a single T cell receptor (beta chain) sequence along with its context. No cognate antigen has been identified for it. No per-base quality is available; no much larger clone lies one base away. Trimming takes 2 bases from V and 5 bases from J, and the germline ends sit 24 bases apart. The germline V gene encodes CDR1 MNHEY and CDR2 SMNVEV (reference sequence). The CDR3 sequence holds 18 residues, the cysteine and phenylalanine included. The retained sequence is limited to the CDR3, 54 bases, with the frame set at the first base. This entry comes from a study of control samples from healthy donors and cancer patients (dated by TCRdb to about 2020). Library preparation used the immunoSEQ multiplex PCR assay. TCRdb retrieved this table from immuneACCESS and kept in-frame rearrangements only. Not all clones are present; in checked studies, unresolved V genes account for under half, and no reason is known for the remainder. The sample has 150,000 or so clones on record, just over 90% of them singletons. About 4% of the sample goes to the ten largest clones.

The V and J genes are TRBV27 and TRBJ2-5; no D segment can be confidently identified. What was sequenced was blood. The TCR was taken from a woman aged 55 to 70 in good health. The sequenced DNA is TGTGCCAGCAGTTTAACGGGTTTGGGCAGTGCTTCTCCGGAGACCCAGTACTTC. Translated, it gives CASSLTGLGSASPETQYF.